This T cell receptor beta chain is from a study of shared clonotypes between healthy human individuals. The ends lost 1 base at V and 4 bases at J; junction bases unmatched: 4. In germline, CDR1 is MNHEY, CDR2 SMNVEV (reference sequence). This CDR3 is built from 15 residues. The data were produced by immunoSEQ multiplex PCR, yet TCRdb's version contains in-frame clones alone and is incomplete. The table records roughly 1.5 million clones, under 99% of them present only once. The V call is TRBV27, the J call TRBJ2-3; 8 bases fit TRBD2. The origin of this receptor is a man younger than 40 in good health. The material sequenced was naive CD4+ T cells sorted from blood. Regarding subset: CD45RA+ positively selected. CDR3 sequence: CASSLYGRAADTQYF. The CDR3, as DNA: TGTGCCAGCAGTTTATACGGGAGGGCCGCAGATACGCAGTATTTT.